This T cell receptor (beta chain) comes out of a study of CD8+ T cells in alopecia areata. Between the trimmed V and J ends, which lost 5 bases and 4 bases, there was a span of 17 bases. The CDR3 spans 15 residues. Germline-derived CDR1 and CDR2 are SGHDT and YYEEEE. Extracted RNA was reverse transcribed into cDNA, the sequencing template. Some clones are missing from TCRdb's copy, which holds only in-frame ones; the method was immunoSEQ multiplex PCR. The repertoire holds 190,000 or so clones, with about 60% as singletons. This sample's treatment: oral pan-JAK inhibitor, 5-10 mg twice daily. The material was CD8+ T cells sorted from blood, obtained at week 24, from a patient treated with tofacitinib. The chain joins TRBV5-6 to TRBJ2-3, with D perhaps TRBD1 (5 bases). The clonotype originates from a human donor with alopecia areata. CDR3 loop: CASRLGLGWPDTQYF. DNA of the CDR3: TGTGCCAGCAGACTGGGGCTAGGGTGGCCAGATACGCAGTATTTT.